The present T cell receptor beta chain was sequenced within a study of blood T cell repertoires in COVID-19. Study at large: Samples of COVID-19 (acute and convalescent) were obtained from the United States, Italy and Spain. The cDNA or gDNA used as material had been derived from T cells, B-cell-depleted T cells, or PBMCs.

There are 16 residues in the CDR3. From germline, CDR1 is SGHRS and CDR2 YFSETQ. V lost 1 base and J lost 1; bases outside the gene matches: 4. Authors' processing steps: Estimation of nucleated cell counts was performed using reference gene primer amplification. Repertoires were generated with immunoSEQ multiplex PCR, while TCRdb's copy carries only in-frame clones and drops some. Clone size and the V and J calls come from that table; the DNA yielded D and trimming. The data hold around 120,000 clones, with more than 60% observed a single time. V is TRBV5-1 and J is TRBJ2-3, with TRBD2 matching 9 bases. This TCR came from a man between 70 and 80 years old with active or convalescent COVID-19. The sample taken for sequencing was peripheral blood. The CDR3 spells CASSLLPSGGTDTQYF. The CDR3 DNA is TGCGCCAGCAGCTTGCTTCCTAGCGGGGGCACAGATACGCAGTATTTT.